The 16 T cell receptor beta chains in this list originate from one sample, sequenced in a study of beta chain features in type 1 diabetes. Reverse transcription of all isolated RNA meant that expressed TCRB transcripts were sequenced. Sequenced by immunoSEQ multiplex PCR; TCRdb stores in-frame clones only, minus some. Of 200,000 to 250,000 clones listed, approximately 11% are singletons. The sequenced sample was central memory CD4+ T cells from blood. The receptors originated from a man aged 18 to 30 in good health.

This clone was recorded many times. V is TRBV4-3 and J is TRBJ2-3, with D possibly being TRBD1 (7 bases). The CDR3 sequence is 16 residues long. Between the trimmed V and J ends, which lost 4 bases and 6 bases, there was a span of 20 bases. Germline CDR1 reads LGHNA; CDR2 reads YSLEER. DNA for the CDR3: TGCGCCAGCAGCCTCCAGGGGGGTGCTGGATCCGATACGCAGTATTTT. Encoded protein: CASSLQGGAGSDTQYF.

The CDR3 loop reads CASSYNVAGEETQYF. The CDR3 DNA reads TGTGCCAGCTCCTACAACGTGGCAGGGGAAGAGACCCAGTACTTC. The J gene is TRBJ2-5, the V gene TRBV18; possible D gene TRBD1, 6 bases. Per the germline V gene, CDR1 is KGHSH and CDR2 is LQKENI. There are 15 residues in the CDR3. Trimming removed 6 bases at V and 3 bases at J, with 17 bases between. The whole variable domain, remainder taken from reference TRBV18 and TRBJ2-5, is NAGVMQNPRHLVRRRGQEARLRCSPMKGHSHVYWYRQLPEEGLKFMVYLQKENIIDESGMPKERFSAEFPKEGPSILRIQQVVRGDSAAYFCASSYNVAGEETQYFGPGTRLLVL.

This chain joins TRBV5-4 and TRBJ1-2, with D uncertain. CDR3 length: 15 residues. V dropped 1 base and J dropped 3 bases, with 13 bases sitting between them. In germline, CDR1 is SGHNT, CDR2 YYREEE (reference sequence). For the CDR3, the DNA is TGTGCCAGCAGCTTGTCGAACGCTCAGGACTATGGCTACACCTTC. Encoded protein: CASSLSNAQDYGYTF. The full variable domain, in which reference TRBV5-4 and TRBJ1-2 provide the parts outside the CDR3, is ETGVTQSPTHLIKTRGQQVTLRCSSQSGHNTVSWYQQALGQGPQFIFQYYREEENGRGNFPPRFSGLQFPNYSSELNVNALELDDSALYLCASSLSNAQDYGYTFGSGTRLTVV.

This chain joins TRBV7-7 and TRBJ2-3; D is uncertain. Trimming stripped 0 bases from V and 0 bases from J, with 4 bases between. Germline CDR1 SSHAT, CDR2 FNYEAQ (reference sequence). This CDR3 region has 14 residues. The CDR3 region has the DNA TGTGCCAGCAGCTTAGCGGTTAGCACAGATACGCAGTATTTT. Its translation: CASSLAVSTDTQYF.

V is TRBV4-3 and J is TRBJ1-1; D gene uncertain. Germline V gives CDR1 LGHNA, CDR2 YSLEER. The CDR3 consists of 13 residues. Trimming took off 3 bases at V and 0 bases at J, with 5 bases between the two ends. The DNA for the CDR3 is TGCGCCAGCAGCCACGGAATGAACACTGAAGCTTTCTTT. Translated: CASSHGMNTEAFF.

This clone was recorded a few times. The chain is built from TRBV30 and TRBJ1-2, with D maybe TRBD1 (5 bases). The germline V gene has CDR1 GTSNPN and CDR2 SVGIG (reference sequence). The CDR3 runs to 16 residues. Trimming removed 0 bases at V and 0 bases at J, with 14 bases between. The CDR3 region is CAWSVLAQAANYGYTF. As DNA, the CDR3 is TGTGCCTGGAGTGTACTTGCACAGGCAGCTAACTATGGCTACACCTTC.

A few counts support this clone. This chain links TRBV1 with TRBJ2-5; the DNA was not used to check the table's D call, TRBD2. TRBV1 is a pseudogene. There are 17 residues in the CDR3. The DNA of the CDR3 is TGCACCAGCAGCCAAGATCGCCTAGCGGAGATTCAAGAGACCCAGTACTTC. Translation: CTSSQDRLAEIQETQYF.

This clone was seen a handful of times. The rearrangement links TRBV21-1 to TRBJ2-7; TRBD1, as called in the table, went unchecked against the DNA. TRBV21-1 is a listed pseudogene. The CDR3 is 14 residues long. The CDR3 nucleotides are TGTGCCAGCAGCAGATGGACAGTCCCCTACGAGCAGTACTTC. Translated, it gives CASSRWTVPYEQYF.

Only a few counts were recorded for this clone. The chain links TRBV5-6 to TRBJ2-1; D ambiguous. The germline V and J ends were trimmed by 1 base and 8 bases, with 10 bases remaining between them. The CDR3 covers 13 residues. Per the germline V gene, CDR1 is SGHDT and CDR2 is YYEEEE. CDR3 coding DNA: TGTGCCAGCAGCTTGAGTCCTGGGGATGAGCAGTTCTTC. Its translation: CASSLSPGDEQFF.

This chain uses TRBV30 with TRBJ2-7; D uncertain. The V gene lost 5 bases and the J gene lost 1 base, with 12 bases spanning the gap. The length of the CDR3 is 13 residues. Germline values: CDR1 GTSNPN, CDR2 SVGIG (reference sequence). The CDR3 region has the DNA TGTGCCTGGGATGCCGGGCAGTCCTACGAGCAGTACTTC. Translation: CAWDAGQSYEQYF.

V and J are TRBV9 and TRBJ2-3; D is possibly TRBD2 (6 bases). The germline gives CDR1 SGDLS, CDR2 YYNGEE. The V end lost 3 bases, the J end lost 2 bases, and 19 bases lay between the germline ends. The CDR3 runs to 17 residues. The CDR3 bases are TGTGCCAGCAGCGGAGGTGGGTTGAGGCGGGACACAGATACGCAGTATTTT. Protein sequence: CASSGGGLRRDTDTQYF.

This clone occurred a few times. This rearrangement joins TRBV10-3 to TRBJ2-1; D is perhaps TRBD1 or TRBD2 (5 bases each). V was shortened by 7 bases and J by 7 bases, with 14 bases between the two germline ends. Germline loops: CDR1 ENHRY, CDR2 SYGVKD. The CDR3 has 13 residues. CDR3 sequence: CAIKEAGTNEQFF. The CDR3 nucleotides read TGTGCCATCAAGGAGGCAGGGACGAATGAGCAGTTCTTC.

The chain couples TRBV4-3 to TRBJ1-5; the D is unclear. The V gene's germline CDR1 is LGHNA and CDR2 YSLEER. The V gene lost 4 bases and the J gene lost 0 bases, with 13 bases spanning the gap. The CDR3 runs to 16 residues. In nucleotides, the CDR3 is TGCGCCAGCAGCCTACAGAGAACGAATAGCAATCAGCCCCAGCATTTT. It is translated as CASSLQRTNSNQPQHF.

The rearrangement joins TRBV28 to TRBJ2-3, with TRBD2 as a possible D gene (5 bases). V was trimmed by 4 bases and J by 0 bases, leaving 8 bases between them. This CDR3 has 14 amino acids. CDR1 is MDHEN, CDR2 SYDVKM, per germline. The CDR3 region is CASSWTHSTDTQYF. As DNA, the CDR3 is TGTGCCAGCAGTTGGACTCATAGCACAGATACGCAGTATTTT.

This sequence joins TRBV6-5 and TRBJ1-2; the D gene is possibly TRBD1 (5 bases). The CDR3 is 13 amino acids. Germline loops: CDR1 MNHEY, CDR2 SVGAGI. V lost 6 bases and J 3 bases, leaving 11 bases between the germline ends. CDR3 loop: CASRGTLDYGYTF. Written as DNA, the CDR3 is TGTGCCAGCAGGGGGACGCTCGACTATGGCTACACCTTC.

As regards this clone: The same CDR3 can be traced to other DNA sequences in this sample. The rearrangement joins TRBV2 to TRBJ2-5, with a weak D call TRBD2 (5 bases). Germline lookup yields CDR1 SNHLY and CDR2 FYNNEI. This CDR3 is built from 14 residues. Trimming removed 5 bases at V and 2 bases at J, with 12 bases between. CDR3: CASSRDYIQETQYF. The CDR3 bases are TGTGCCAGCAGTCGTGACTATATACAAGAGACCCAGTACTTC.